This paragraph reports one TCR beta chain. Its antigen is as yet unknown. The sample originates from a study of shared clonotypes between healthy human individuals. Study-level results: Sampling covered nothing but blood. Tissue TCR repertoires likely differ from those found in blood. Rarefaction indicated that sorted-subset sequencing remained incomplete although depth was large.

V lost 3 bases and J 5 bases, leaving 21 bases between the germline ends. The CDR3 totals 16 residues. The germline V gene has CDR1 GTSNPN and CDR2 SVGIG (reference sequence). Per the authors' pipeline: Filtering differed because ImmunoSEQ produced junction-only sequences that carried no quality scores. TCRdb's copy holds only in-frame clones and misses some; the assay was immunoSEQ multiplex PCR. The V and J calls and clone size are taken from that table; D and trimming were inferred from the DNA. The data contain about 2 million clones, about 95% of them singletons. Naive CD8 cells comprised CD45RO-negative, CCR7-positively selected cells, excluding terminally differentiated effector memory CD45RA+ cells. Each of the donors was a healthy adult who was HIV-negative and had not had a recent acute infection or vaccination.

The sample consisted of naive CD8+ T cells sorted from blood. The V call is TRBV30, the J call TRBJ2-3; D is tentatively TRBD1 or TRBD2 (7 bases each). This sequence originates from a man aged 18 to 29 in good health. This CDR3 reads CAWRAQGGAEGDTQYF. CDR3 sequence (DNA): TGTGCCTGGAGGGCCCAGGGGGGGGCGGAAGGAGATACGCAGTATTTT.